This T cell receptor (beta chain) was captured by sequencing in a study of blood T cell repertoires in COVID-19. Study details: The study drew acute and convalescent COVID-19 samples from the United States, Italy and Spain. Sample material is recorded as cDNA or gDNA derived from T cells, B-cell-depleted T cells, or PBMCs.

The germline CDR1 and CDR2 sequences are MDHEN and SYDVKM. The CDR3 sequence is 12 residues long. V lost 7 bases, J lost 7 bases, and 13 bases lay in between. As handled by the study authors: Nucleated cell counts were estimated from reference gene primer amplification. The assay was immunoSEQ multiplex PCR, and TCRdb's table has in-frame clones only and misses some. The V and J calls and clone size come from that table; D and trimming were worked out from the DNA. The data contain 25,000 to 35,000 clones, roughly 86% of them singletons. This receptor was obtained from a human donor in a cohort sampled during active COVID-19. The donor label of this sample is uncertain. Sequenced: peripheral blood. This chain connects TRBV28 to TRBJ1-1, with D possibly matching TRBD1 (5 bases). This CDR3 is CASTHRRGEAFF. Written as DNA, the CDR3 is TGTGCCAGCACCCACCGGAGGGGTGAAGCTTTCTTT.